The next 26 T cell receptor beta chains were all read from a single sample in a study of Ad26.COV2.S vaccination and SARS-CoV-2 variants. Profiled with immunoSEQ multiplex PCR; TCRdb holds only in-frame clones, not every one. This sample has hundreds of thousands of clones; roughly 84% occur once, and the top ten carry 3.4%. Treatment here: roughly 20 received Ad26.COV2.S at low or high dose, single or two shots; 5 received placebo; per-sample allocation not given. Sampling was done on day 63 after the first vaccine or placebo injection. The input for sequencing was peripheral blood, taken in a trial of Ad26.COV2.S vaccine versus placebo. The receptors derive from a person between 18 and 59 years old who received the Ad26.COV2.S COVID-19 vaccine or a placebo.

The chain links TRBV5-4 to TRBJ2-1, with TRBD2 as a possible D gene (5 bases). Trimming took 4 bases from V and 6 from J, leaving 11 bases between them. Germline CDR1 is SGHNT and CDR2 is YYREEE (reference sequence). This CDR3 spans 13 amino acids. CDR3 bases: TGTGCCAGCAGCCGAACCCGGGGCAATGAGCAGTTCTTC. It is translated as CASSRTRGNEQFF.

The chain joins TRBV9 to TRBJ2-7; TRBD2 matches 12 bases. V trimming: 4 bases; J trimming: 5 bases; junction bases outside the gene matches: 7. Looked up from germline, CDR1 is SGDLS and CDR2 is YYNGEE. The CDR3 extends over 15 amino acids. In nucleotides, the CDR3 is TGTGCCAGCAGCCCCCGACTAGCGGGGGTCCACGAGCAGTACTTC. Its protein is CASSPRLAGVHEQYF.

The chain combines TRBV6-5 with TRBJ1-6; 9 bases agree with TRBD1. Germline CDR1 MNHEY, CDR2 SVGAGI. The CDR3 runs 15 residues. V lost 6 bases and J lost 10; bases outside the gene matches: 10. The CDR3 DNA is TGTGCCAGCAGCCAGGGGGGACAGGGAGAGTCACCCCTCCACTTT. Its translation: CASSQGGQGESPLHF.

The chain recombines TRBV27 with TRBJ2-2; D is undetermined. The CDR3 extends over 12 amino acids. Trimming stripped 0 bases from V and 8 bases from J, with 4 bases between. Germline-derived CDR1 and CDR2 are MNHEY and SMNVEV (reference sequence). The CDR3 spells CASSLSGGELFF. CDR3 bases: TGTGCCAGCAGTTTATCCGGGGGGGAGCTGTTTTTT.

This clone counts as medium-sized. This chain joins TRBV15 and TRBJ2-2; D perhaps matches TRBD2 (5 bases). Trimming shortened V by 2 bases and J by 0 bases, and 7 bases separated the two germline ends. This CDR3 has 15 residues. Looked up from germline, CDR1 is LNHNV and CDR2 is YYDKDF (reference sequence). In DNA, the CDR3 is TGTGCCACCAGCAGAAGCGGAGCGAACACCGGGGAGCTGTTTTTT. The encoded protein is CATSRSGANTGELFF.

J is TRBJ1-4 and V is TRBV27; the match to TRBD1 covers 10 bases. The V gene end was trimmed by 5 bases and the J gene end by 8 bases; junction bases not matched to a gene: 8. The CDR3 sequence is 15 residues long. Germline CDR1 and CDR2: MNHEY and SMNVEV (reference sequence). This CDR3 reads CASSLSTGGREKLFF. CDR3 nucleotide sequence: TGTGCCAGCAGTCTTTCGACAGGGGGCAGGGAAAAACTGTTTTTT. Complete variable domain (other parts from reference TRBV27 and TRBJ1-4): EAQVTQNPRYLITVTGKKLTVTCSQNMNHEYMSWYRQDPGLGLRQIYYSMNVEVTDKGDVPEGYKVSRKEKRNFPLILESPSPNQTSLYFCASSLSTGGREKLFFGSGTQLSVL.

CDR3 in DNA: TGTGCCAGCAGTGAAGGACCACTGGGAAATGAAAAACTGTTTTTT. It is translated as CASSEGPLGNEKLFF. This chain uses TRBV6-1 with TRBJ1-4; no clear D gene. The germline gives CDR1 MNHNS, CDR2 SASEGT. Trimming took 1 base from V and 5 from J, leaving 11 bases between them. CDR3 size: 15 residues.

The rearrangement uses TRBV30 and TRBJ2-7; 9 positions agree with TRBD1. This CDR3 has 14 amino acids. Germline trimming cut 2 bases from V and 4 bases from J; bases unmatched to any gene: 6. CDR1 and CDR2 from the germline V gene are GTSNPN and SVGIG (reference sequence). CDR3 loop: CAWSRGDRGYEQYF. As DNA, the CDR3 is TGTGCCTGGAGTCGAGGAGACAGGGGGTACGAGCAGTACTTC.

Only a few counts were recorded for this clone. This chain joins TRBV27 and TRBJ2-7, with D possibly matching TRBD1 (5 bases). In germline, CDR1 is MNHEY, CDR2 SMNVEV (reference sequence). V was clipped by 5 bases and J by 3 bases, with 14 bases between them. This CDR3 spans 14 amino acids. The CDR3 here is CASSPLGDFYEQYF. Here the CDR3 DNA reads TGTGCCAGCAGTCCCTTAGGGGATTTCTACGAGCAGTACTTC.

V gene TRBV6-6 combines with J gene TRBJ2-1; D gene uncertain. CDR1 MNHNY and CDR2 SVGAGI come from the germline V gene (reference sequence). V shed 5 bases and J shed 0 bases, with 11 bases lying between them. This CDR3 comprises 15 residues. CDR3 loop: CASSDKVGSYNEQFF. The DNA for the CDR3 is TGTGCCAGCAGTGATAAGGTCGGCTCCTACAATGAGCAGTTCTTC.

This sequence joins TRBV5-6 and TRBJ1-2, with 7 nucleotides matching TRBD1. Losses at the gene ends were 4 bases for V and 7 bases for J; bases not matched to a gene: 7. CDR3 length: 13 residues. Germline CDR1 SGHDT, CDR2 YYEEEE. CDR3 in amino acids: CASSRTGISGYTF. CDR3 bases: TGTGCCAGCAGCCGGACAGGAATCAGTGGCTACACCTTC.

The chain carries TRBV14 and TRBJ1-2; 7 bases map to TRBD1. From germline, CDR1 is SGHDN and CDR2 FVKESK. Trimming cost V 10 bases and J 4 bases; bases outside gene matches: 9. The CDR3 has 13 residues. The DNA of the CDR3 is TGTGCCACCTCAACCACAGGGGCCTATGGCTACACCTTC. Translation gives CATSTTGAYGYTF. Using reference TRBV14 and TRBJ1-2 for the parts outside the CDR3, the full variable domain is EAGVTQFPSHSVIEKGQTVTLRCDPISGHDNLYWYRRVMGKEIKFLLHFVKESKQDESGMPNNRFLAERTGGTYSTLKVQPAELEDSGVYFCATSTTGAYGYTFGSGTRLTVV.

The chain recombines TRBV29-1 with TRBJ1-2; D is unresolved. The CDR3 covers 15 residues. Trimming took off 0 bases at V and 4 bases at J, with 15 bases between the two ends. Germline CDR1 is SQVTM and CDR2 is ANQGSEA. The CDR3: CSVEDLVWGGYGYTF. In nucleotides, the CDR3 is TGCAGCGTTGAAGATCTCGTCTGGGGTGGCTATGGCTACACCTTC.

The CDR3 coding sequence is TGTGCCAGCAGTTCCCTACTAGGGACAGGGCCCTACGAGCAGTACTTC. This gives the protein CASSSLLGTGPYEQYF. The chain links TRBV6-5 to TRBJ2-7; 9 nucleotides agree with TRBD1. The length of the CDR3 is 16 residues. The V gene end was trimmed by 4 bases and the J gene end by 2 bases; junction bases not matched to a gene: 9. CDR1 is MNHEY, CDR2 SVGAGI, per germline.

The genes are TRBV4-3 and TRBJ1-1; perhaps TRBD1 as D (5 bases). Trimming pared 1 base from V and 1 base from J, leaving 10 bases between. The CDR3 has 15 amino acids. CDR1 and CDR2 from the germline V gene are LGHNA and YSLEER. Here the CDR3 reads CASSQGGLGNTEAFF. CDR3 in DNA: TGCGCCAGCAGCCAAGGGGGGTTAGGGAACACTGAAGCTTTCTTT.

The rearrangement uses TRBV4-3 and TRBJ1-4; D is ambiguous. Germline V gene data show CDR1 as LGHNA and CDR2 as YSLEER. The CDR3 sequence is 17 residues long. V was trimmed by 2 bases and J by 4 bases, leaving 17 bases between them. The CDR3 region is CASSQFGDSNYNEKLFF. CDR3 bases: TGCGCCAGCAGCCAATTTGGAGATTCTAATTATAATGAAAAACTGTTTTTT.

Comment on this clone: The junction departs from the called germline gene at one end, perhaps through a read error. The V gene is TRBV6-2 or TRBV6-3, the J gene TRBJ1-2; D gene unclear. This CDR3 is built from 13 residues. Germline lookup yields CDR1 MNHEY and CDR2 SVGEGT. CDR3 protein: CAGRPTNNYGYTF. The CDR3 DNA is TGTGCCGGCAGACCTACAAACAACTATGGCTACACCTTC.

The gene calls are TRBV12-3 or TRBV12-4 and TRBJ1-1; D is uncertain. This CDR3 has 12 amino acids. The germline V and J ends were trimmed by 7 bases and 3 bases, with 9 bases remaining between them. This CDR3 reads CASKNRYTEAFF. CDR3 in DNA: TGTGCCAGCAAAAATCGATACACTGAAGCTTTCTTT.

This clone was recorded once. The V call is TRBV5-4, the J call TRBJ1-4; 7 bases fit TRBD1. CDR1 and CDR2 (germline): SGHNT, YYREEE (reference sequence). There are 16 residues in the CDR3. With 4 bases clipped from V and 7 bases from J, the junction kept 13 bases outside the gene matches. CDR3 DNA: TGTGCCAGCAGCCTTACGACCGGGACAGAAATTGAAAAACTGTTTTTT. Protein product: CASSLTTGTEIEKLFF. The whole variable domain, filled in from reference TRBV5-4 and TRBJ1-4, reads ETGVTQSPTHLIKTRGQQVTLRCSSQSGHNTVSWYQQALGQGPQFIFQYYREEENGRGNFPPRFSGLQFPNYSSELNVNALELDDSALYLCASSLTTGTEIEKLFFGSGTQLSVL.

The chain uses TRBV14 and TRBJ2-1, with a possible D match to TRBD1 (6 bases). This CDR3 spans 15 amino acids. Germline-derived CDR1 and CDR2 are SGHDN and FVKESK. V lost 6 bases and J 2 bases, leaving 14 bases between the germline ends. This chain's CDR3 is CASRPEGVAYNEQFF. In DNA, the CDR3 is TGTGCCAGCAGACCAGAGGGGGTTGCCTACAATGAGCAGTTCTTC.

Here the CDR3 DNA reads TGTGCCAGCAGCCCCAGTGGCGAGACCCAGTACTTC. Translation gives CASSPSGETQYF. The gene calls are TRBV11-2 and TRBJ2-5, with no clear D. Germline loops: CDR1 SGHAT, CDR2 FQNNGV. This CDR3 has 12 amino acids. The ends were cut back, 5 bases at V and 5 bases at J, with 9 bases in the middle. The full variable domain, completed using reference TRBV11-2 and TRBJ2-5, is EAGVAQSPRYKIIEKRQSVAFWCNPISGHATLYWYQQILGQGPKLLIQFQNNGVVDDSQLPKDRFSAERLKGVDSTLKIQPAKLEDSAVYLCASSPSGETQYFGPGTRLLVL.

The CDR3 reads CASSLPGGLSGANVLTF. In nucleotides, the CDR3 is TGCGCCAGCAGCCTCCCGGGGGGGCTTAGCGGGGCCAACGTCCTGACTTTC. The chain has TRBV4-1 and TRBJ2-6; 8 bases line up with TRBD2. V shed 4 bases, J shed 4 bases, and the junction held 9 bases outside the gene matches. Germline V gene sequence: CDR1 MGHRA, CDR2 YSYEKL. The CDR3 extends over 17 amino acids.

As for this clone: The same CDR3 also results from other DNA sequences found in this sample. The rearrangement uses TRBV3-1 (or the pseudogene TRBV3-2) and TRBJ1-2; TRBD1 matches 8 bases. This CDR3 is built from 13 residues. The J segment lost 6 bases and the V segment lost 4 bases, leaving 4 bases of the junction unmatched. Germline CDR1 reads LGHDT; CDR2 reads YNNKEL (reference sequence). The CDR3 loop reads CASSRGQGDGYTF. As DNA, the CDR3 is TGTGCCAGCAGCCGAGGACAGGGCGATGGCTACACCTTC.

The rearrangement links TRBV7-2 to TRBJ2-3; 12 nucleotides agree with TRBD2. The V gene end was trimmed by 5 bases and the J gene end by 2 bases; junction bases not matched to a gene: 5. This CDR3 has 16 residues. From germline, CDR1 is SGHTA and CDR2 FQGNSA. The CDR3 protein is CASSRRLAGATDTQYF. The CDR3 DNA is TGTGCCAGCAGCCGGAGACTAGCGGGGGCCACAGATACGCAGTATTTT.

The J gene is TRBJ1-1, the V gene TRBV3-1 (or the pseudogene TRBV3-2); possibly TRBD1 for D (5 bases). The CDR3 totals 15 residues. V gave up 0 bases and J gave up 3 bases, with 11 bases separating them. The germline V gene has CDR1 LGHDT and CDR2 YNNKEL (reference sequence). CDR3 bases: TGTGCCAGCAGCCAAGATCCTCGGGGGTACACTGAAGCTTTCTTT. Residues: CASSQDPRGYTEAFF.

The rearrangement joins TRBV6-5 to TRBJ1-1; D is possibly TRBD1 (5 bases). CDR1 MNHEY and CDR2 SVGAGI come from the germline V gene. The CDR3 length is 13 residues. V was cut by 7 bases and J by 6 bases, with 15 bases left in between. The CDR3 coding sequence is TGTGCCAGCAACAATTGGGGGATCGCTGAAGCTTTCTTT. The encoded protein is CASNNWGIAEAFF.